This T cell receptor beta chain was identified in a study of CD8 T cells in Susac syndrome. Whole-study context: When their blood was taken, the Susac syndrome patients had either not yet had any therapy, were taking corticosteroids, or were taking intravenous immunoglobulin alone.

The germline V gene has CDR1 SNHLY and CDR2 FYNNEI. Germline trimming cut 2 bases from V and 3 bases from J; bases unmatched to any gene: 0. This CDR3 has 13 amino acids. An input of roughly 0.5 to 1 ug of RNA was subjected to reverse transcription using random hexamers. In TCRdb, the immunoSEQ multiplex PCR reads were re-called with MiXCR into one record per CDR3 protein. Of over 140,000 distinct CDR3 sequences in the sample, roughly 94% were seen once. This TCR derives from a human donor with Susac syndrome. The sequenced sample was CD4+ T cells from PBMCs. The chain is built from TRBV2 and TRBJ1-2; 7 nucleotides match TRBD1. The CDR3 loop is CASSEQGDYGYTF. The DNA for the CDR3 is TGTGCCAGCAGTGAACAGGGGGACTATGGCTACACCTTC.